This entry features one T cell receptor beta chain sequence. This sample stems from a study of radiotherapy plus CTLA-4 blockade in lung cancer. Produced via immunoSEQ multiplex PCR; TCRdb's table is partial and in-frame only. The repertoire consists of under 50,000 clones, with roughly 79% occurring once and the leading ten covering about 25%. Germline V gene sequence: CDR1 SGHTA, CDR2 FQGNSA. There are 16 residues in the CDR3. V lost 4 bases and J lost 6, with 18 bases in between. This chain links TRBV7-2 with TRBJ2-2; no definite D call. The specimen comprised peripheral blood, sampled from a patient treated with radiotherapy plus ipilimumab. The source is a human donor with non-small cell lung cancer that progressed on radiotherapy plus ipilimumab. In DNA, the CDR3 is TGTGCCAGCAGCTCTCGTGGTAGCAACGCACCCGGGGAGCTGTTTTTT. Its protein is CASSSRGSNAPGELFF.